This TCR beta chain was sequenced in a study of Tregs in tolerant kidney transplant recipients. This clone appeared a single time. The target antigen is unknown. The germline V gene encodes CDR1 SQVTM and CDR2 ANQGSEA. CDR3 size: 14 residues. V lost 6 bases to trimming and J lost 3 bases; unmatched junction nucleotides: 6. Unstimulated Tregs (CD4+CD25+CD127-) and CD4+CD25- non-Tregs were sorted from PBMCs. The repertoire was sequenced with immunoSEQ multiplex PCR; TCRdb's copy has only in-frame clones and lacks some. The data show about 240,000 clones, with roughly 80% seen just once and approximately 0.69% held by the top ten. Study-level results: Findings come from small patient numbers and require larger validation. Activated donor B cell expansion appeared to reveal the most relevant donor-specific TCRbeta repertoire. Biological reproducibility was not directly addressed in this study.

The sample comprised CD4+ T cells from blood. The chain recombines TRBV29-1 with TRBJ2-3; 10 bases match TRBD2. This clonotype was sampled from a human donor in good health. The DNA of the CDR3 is TGCAGCGTGCCGCTAGCGGGAGTTACAGATACGCAGTATTTT. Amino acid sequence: CSVPLAGVTDTQYF.